Described below is a single TCR beta chain sequence and its context. TCRdb reprocessed the 5' RACE reads, with one entry per CDR3 protein and no DNA. In total, the table holds about 300,000 distinct CDR3 sequences. This sample was taken from a study of monozygotic twins with inflammatory bowel disease. CDR3 length equals 13 residues. Sample: blood. The source of this sequence is a human donor with ulcerative colitis or Crohn's disease, or a healthy co-twin of an affected twin (not recorded which). The rearrangement links TRBV12-3 or TRBV12-4 to TRBJ1-1; the D gene TCRdb calls, TRBD1, cannot be checked with no DNA. The CDR3 region is CASSPPTGSEAFF.